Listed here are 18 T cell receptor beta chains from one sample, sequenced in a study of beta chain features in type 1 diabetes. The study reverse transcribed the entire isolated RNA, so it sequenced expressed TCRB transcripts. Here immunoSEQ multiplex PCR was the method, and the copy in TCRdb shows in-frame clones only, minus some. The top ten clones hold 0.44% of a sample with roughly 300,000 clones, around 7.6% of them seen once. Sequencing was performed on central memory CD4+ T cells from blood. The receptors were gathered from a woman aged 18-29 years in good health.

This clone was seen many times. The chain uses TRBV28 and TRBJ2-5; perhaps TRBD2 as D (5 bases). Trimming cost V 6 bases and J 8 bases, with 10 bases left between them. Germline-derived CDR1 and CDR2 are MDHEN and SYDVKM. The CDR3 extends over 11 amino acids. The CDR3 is CASSMPGTQYF. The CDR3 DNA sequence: TGTGCCAGCAGCATGCCGGGAACCCAGTACTTC.

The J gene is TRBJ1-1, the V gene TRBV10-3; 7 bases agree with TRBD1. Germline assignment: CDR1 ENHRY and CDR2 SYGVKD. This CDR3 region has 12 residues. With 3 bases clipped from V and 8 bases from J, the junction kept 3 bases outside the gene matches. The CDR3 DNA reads TGTGCCATCAGTGATCGGACAGGCGAAGCTTTCTTT. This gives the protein CAISDRTGEAFF.

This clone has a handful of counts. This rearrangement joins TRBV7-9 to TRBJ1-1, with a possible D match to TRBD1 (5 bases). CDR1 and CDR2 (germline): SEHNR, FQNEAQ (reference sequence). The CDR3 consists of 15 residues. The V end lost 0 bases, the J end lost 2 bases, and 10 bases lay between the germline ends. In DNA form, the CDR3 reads TGTGCCAGCAGCTTAGCTAGGGGCCCTAACACTGAAGCTTTCTTT. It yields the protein CASSLARGPNTEAFF.

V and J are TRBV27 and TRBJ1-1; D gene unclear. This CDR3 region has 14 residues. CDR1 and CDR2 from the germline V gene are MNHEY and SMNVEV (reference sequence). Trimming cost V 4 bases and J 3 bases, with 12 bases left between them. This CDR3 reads CASSSYGMDTEAFF. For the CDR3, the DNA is TGTGCCAGCAGTTCCTACGGTATGGACACTGAAGCTTTCTTT.

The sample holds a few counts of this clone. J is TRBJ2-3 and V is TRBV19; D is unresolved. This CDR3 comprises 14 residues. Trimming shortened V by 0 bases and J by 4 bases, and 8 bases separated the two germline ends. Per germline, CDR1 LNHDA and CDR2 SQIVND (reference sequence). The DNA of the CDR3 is TGTGCCAGTAGTATAGATCCTTCTGCAGATACGCAGTATTTT. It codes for CASSIDPSADTQYF.

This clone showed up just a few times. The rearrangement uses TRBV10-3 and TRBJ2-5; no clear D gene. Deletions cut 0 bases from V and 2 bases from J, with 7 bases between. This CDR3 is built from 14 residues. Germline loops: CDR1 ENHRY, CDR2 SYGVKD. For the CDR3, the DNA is TGTGCCATCAGTGAGTCTGGCACACAAGAGACCCAGTACTTC. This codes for CAISESGTQETQYF.

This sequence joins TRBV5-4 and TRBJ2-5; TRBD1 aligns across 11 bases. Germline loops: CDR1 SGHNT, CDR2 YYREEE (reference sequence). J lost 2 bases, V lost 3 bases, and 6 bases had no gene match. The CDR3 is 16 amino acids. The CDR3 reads CASSSARDRGQETQYF. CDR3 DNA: TGTGCCAGCAGCTCAGCCCGGGACAGGGGGCAAGAGACCCAGTACTTC. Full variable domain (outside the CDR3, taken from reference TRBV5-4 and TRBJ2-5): ETGVTQSPTHLIKTRGQQVTLRCSSQSGHNTVSWYQQALGQGPQFIFQYYREEENGRGNFPPRFSGLQFPNYSSELNVNALELDDSALYLCASSSARDRGQETQYFGPGTRLLVL.

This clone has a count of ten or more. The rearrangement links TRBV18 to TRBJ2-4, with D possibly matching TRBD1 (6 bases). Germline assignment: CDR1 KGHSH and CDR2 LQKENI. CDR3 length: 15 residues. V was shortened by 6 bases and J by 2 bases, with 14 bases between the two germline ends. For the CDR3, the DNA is TGTGCCAGCTCTGACGAGGGGGTTTCCAAAAACATTCAGTACTTC. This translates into CASSDEGVSKNIQYF.

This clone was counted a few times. As DNA, the CDR3 is TGTGCCAGCAGTTTAGGGGCGGGAGCCGCACCTGGCCCTGAGCAGTTCTTC. Translation: CASSLGAGAAPGPEQFF. The gene calls are TRBV28 and TRBJ2-1; 7 bases are shared with TRBD2. Germline V gene data show CDR1 as MDHEN and CDR2 as SYDVKM. Losses at the gene ends were 2 bases for V and 9 bases for J; bases not matched to a gene: 16. The CDR3 length is 17 residues.

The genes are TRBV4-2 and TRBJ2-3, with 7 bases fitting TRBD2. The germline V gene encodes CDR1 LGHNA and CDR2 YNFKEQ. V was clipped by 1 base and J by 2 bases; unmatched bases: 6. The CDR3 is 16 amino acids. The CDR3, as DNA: TGTGCCAGCAGCCAAGTGACGGGAGGCCCCACAGATACGCAGTATTTT. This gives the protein CASSQVTGGPTDTQYF.

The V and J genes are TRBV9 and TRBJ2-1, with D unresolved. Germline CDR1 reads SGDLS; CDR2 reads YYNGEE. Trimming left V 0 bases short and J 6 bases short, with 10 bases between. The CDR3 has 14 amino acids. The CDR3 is CASSVEVRGNEQFF. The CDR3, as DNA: TGTGCCAGCAGCGTAGAGGTCCGAGGCAATGAGCAGTTCTTC.

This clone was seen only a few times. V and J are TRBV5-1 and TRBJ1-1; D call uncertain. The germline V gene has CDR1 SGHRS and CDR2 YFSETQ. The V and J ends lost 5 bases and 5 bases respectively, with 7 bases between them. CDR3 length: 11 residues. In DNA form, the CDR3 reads TGCGCCAGCAGGGACCAGACTGAAGCTTTCTTT. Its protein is CASRDQTEAFF.

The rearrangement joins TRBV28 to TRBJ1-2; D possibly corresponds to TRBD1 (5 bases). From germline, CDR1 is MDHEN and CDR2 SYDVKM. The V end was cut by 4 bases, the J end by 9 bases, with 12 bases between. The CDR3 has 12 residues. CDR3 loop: CASSSLDISYTF. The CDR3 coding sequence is TGTGCCAGCAGTTCCCTGGACATAAGCTACACCTTC.

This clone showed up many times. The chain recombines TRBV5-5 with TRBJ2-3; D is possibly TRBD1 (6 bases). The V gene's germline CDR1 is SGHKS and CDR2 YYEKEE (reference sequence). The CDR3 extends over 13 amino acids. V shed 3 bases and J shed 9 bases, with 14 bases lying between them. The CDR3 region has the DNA TGTGCCAGCAGCTCCTCGGTCCAGGGGACGCAGTATTTT. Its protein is CASSSSVQGTQYF.

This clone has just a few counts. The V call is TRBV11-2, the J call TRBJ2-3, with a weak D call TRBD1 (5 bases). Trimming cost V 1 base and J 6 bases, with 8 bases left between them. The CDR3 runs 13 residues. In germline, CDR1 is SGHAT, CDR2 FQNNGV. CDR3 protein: CASSLGRADTQYF. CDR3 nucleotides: TGTGCCAGCAGCTTAGGCAGGGCGGATACGCAGTATTTT.

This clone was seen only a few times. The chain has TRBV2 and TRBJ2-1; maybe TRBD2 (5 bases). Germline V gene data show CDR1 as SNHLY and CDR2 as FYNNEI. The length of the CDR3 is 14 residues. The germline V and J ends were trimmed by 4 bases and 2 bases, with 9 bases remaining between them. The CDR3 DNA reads TGTGCCAGCAGTGGTCAACTAGCCTACAATGAGCAGTTCTTC. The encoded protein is CASSGQLAYNEQFF. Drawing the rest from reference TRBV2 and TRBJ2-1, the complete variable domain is EPEVTQTPSHQVTQMGQEVILRCVPISNHLYFYWYRQILGQKVEFLVSFYNNEISEKSEIFDDQFSVERPDGSNFTLKIRSTKLEDSAMYFCASSGQLAYNEQFFGPGTRLTVL.

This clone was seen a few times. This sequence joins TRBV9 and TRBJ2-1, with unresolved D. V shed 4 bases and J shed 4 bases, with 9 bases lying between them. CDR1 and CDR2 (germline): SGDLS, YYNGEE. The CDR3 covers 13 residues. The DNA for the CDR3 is TGTGCCAGCAGCATCGATAATTACAATGAGCAGTTCTTC. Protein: CASSIDNYNEQFF. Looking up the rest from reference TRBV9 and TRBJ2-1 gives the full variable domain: DSGVTQTPKHLITATGQRVTLRCSPRSGDLSVYWYQQSLDQGLQFLIQYYNGEERAKGNILERFSAQQFPDLHSELNLSSLELGDSALYFCASSIDNYNEQFFGPGTRLTVL.

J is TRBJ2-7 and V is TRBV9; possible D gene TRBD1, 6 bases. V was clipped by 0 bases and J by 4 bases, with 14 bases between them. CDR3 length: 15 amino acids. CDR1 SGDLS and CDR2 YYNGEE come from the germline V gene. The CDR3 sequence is CASSVDPGATYEQYF. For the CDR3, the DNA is TGTGCCAGCAGCGTAGACCCAGGGGCGACTTACGAGCAGTACTTC.